Presented here are 9 T cell receptor beta chains from one specimen sequenced in a study of memory CD4+ T cells and cytomegalovirus serostatus. The table came from immunoSEQ multiplex PCR; TCRdb's copy has only in-frame clones and leaves some out. This table holds around 50,000 clones, around 80% found once. The sort gate was single viable CD3+CD4+CD8-CD45RO+ cells for memory CD4+ T cells. The sequencing input was memory CD4+ T cells from blood. The receptors stem from an adult in good health and CMV-seronegative.

The V and J genes are TRBV5-6 and TRBJ1-5, with unresolved D. CDR1 and CDR2 (germline): SGHDT, YYEEEE. The CDR3 spans 15 residues. V was clipped by 4 bases and J by 7 bases, with 18 bases between them. In nucleotides, the CDR3 is TGTGCCAGCAGCCGCACATACCTTAGCGGCCAGCCCCAGCATTTT. Residues: CASSRTYLSGQPQHF.

This clone occurred a few times. The V and J genes are TRBV18 and TRBJ2-2, with D unclear. The CDR3 is 15 amino acids. V was cut by 2 bases and J by 2 bases, with 9 bases left in between. Germline-derived CDR1 and CDR2 are KGHSH and LQKENI. As DNA, the CDR3 is TGTGCCAGCTCACCAGTCGGGTCAAACACCGGGGAGCTGTTTTTT. It translates to CASSPVGSNTGELFF.

This clone has just a few counts. The chain recombines TRBV7-2 with TRBJ2-6, with TRBD2 matching 12 bases. Germline CDR1 and CDR2: SGHTA and FQGNSA. With 5 bases clipped from V and 2 bases from J, the junction kept 4 bases outside the gene matches. The CDR3 spans 17 residues. The CDR3 nucleotides read TGTGCCAGCAGCGCACTAGCGGGGGGTGCTGGGGCCAACGTCCTGACTTTC. It translates to CASSALAGGAGANVLTF. The full variable domain, with the rest looked up from reference TRBV7-2 and TRBJ2-6, is GAGVSQSPSNKVTEKGKDVELRCDPISGHTALYWYRQSLGQGLEFLIYFQGNSAPDKSGLPSDRFSAERTGGSVSTLTIQRTQQEDSAVYLCASSALAGGAGANVLTFGAGSRLTVL.

The chain is built from TRBV27 and TRBJ2-4; TRBD1 agrees at 7 bases. CDR3 length: 18 residues. V shed 0 bases, J shed 7 bases, and the junction held 15 bases outside the gene matches. Germline assignment: CDR1 MNHEY and CDR2 SMNVEV (reference sequence). The CDR3 DNA reads as TGTGCCAGCAGTTTATCGGCGAGACAGGGTGGGCGTGAGAACATTCAGTACTTC. It encodes CASSLSARQGGRENIQYF.

The chain has TRBV11-2 and TRBJ1-3; 9 positions agree with TRBD1. In germline, CDR1 is SGHAT, CDR2 FQNNGV. The trim removed 6 bases at V and 3 bases at J, leaving 6 bases unmatched. This CDR3 contains 15 residues. The CDR3 nucleotides are TGTGCCAGCAGAAAACAGGGGGCAGGTGGAAACACCATATATTTT. Protein product: CASRKQGAGGNTIYF.

This clone was found once. The V and J genes are TRBV18 and TRBJ1-5; 7 bases map to TRBD1. The CDR3 is 15 amino acids. V lost 2 bases to trimming and J lost 4 bases; unmatched junction nucleotides: 5. From germline, CDR1 is KGHSH and CDR2 LQKENI. CDR3: CASSPDRARNQPQHF. Here the CDR3 DNA reads TGTGCCAGCTCACCAGACAGGGCTAGGAATCAGCCCCAGCATTTT. The complete variable domain, with remaining parts taken from reference TRBV18 and TRBJ1-5, reads NAGVMQNPRHLVRRRGQEARLRCSPMKGHSHVYWYRQLPEEGLKFMVYLQKENIIDESGMPKERFSAEFPKEGPSILRIQQVVRGDSAAYFCASSPDRARNQPQHFGDGTRLSIL.

This clone came up a few times. Its ends do not fully match the called genes, so a read error is possible. In DNA, the CDR3 is TGTGCCAGCAGCCTAGGGAGGGGAGGTTTAGTGTACAACGAGCAGTTCTTC. Translating gives CASSLGRGGLVYNEQFF. The chain couples TRBV7-2 to TRBJ2-1; 7 positions agree with TRBD2. The CDR3 is 17 amino acids. Germline CDR1 SGHTA, CDR2 FQGNSA. The whole variable domain, remainder taken from reference TRBV7-2 and TRBJ2-1, is GAGVSQSPSNKVTEKGKDVELRCDPISGHTALYWYRQSLGQGLEFLIYFQGNSAPDKSGLPSDRFSAERTGGSVSTLTIQRTQQEDSAVYLCASSLGRGGLVYNEQFFGPGTRLTVL.

The chain employs TRBV7-9 and TRBJ2-6; 7 nucleotides align to TRBD1. CDR3 length equals 19 residues. From germline, CDR1 is SEHNR and CDR2 FQNEAQ (reference sequence). V dropped 5 bases and J dropped 1; count of bases not matched to a gene: 14. CDR3: CASSPKATGYTSGANVLTF. As DNA, the CDR3 is TGTGCCAGCAGCCCCAAGGCGACAGGGTATACTTCTGGGGCCAACGTCCTGACTTTC.

The genes are TRBV28 and TRBJ1-5, with 8 bases lining up with TRBD1. Germline V gene sequence: CDR1 MDHEN, CDR2 SYDVKM. The V gene end was trimmed by 6 bases and the J gene end by 4 bases; junction bases not matched to a gene: 2. The CDR3 consists of 13 residues. CDR3 in amino acids: CASRTGANQPQHF. In DNA, the CDR3 is TGTGCCAGCAGGACAGGGGCTAATCAGCCCCAGCATTTT.